The rows below give T cell receptor beta chains drawn from one sample of a study of blood T cell repertoires in COVID-19. Clones were read by immunoSEQ multiplex PCR, and TCRdb kept only the in-frame ones, dropping some. The data hold more than 250,000 clones, with approximately 82% observed a single time. The material sequenced was PBMCs or T cells enriched from blood (not recorded which). The receptors originated from a man aged 40-55 years who had been exposed to COVID-19. Each CDR3 is given without its conserved first and last residue.

j_gene: TRBJ2-5
v_gene: TRBV5-1
CDR3aa: ASMGDNIQETQY

j_gene: TRBJ1-6
v_gene: TRBV21-1
CDR3aa: ASSRGRSPLH

j_gene: TRBJ2-3
v_gene: TRBV11-3
CDR3aa: ASSFSSARGVADTQY

j_gene: TRBJ2-2
v_gene: TRBV18
CDR3aa: ASSPPRDRAWNTGELF

j_gene: TRBJ2-1
v_gene: TRBV6-4
CDR3aa: ASSDSVRLSGYNEQF

j_gene: TRBJ2-1
v_gene: TRBV5-4
CDR3aa: ASRELAAYNEQF

j_gene: TRBJ2-3
v_gene: TRBV29-1
CDR3aa: SLKTGGVQY

j_gene: TRBJ2-2
v_gene: TRBV27
CDR3aa: ASSIAGGTLTGELF

j_gene: TRBJ1-4
v_gene: TRBV19
CDR3aa: ASSDSGGLREKLF

j_gene: TRBJ2-7
v_gene: TRBV28
CDR3aa: ASGRDEQY

j_gene: TRBJ2-2
v_gene: TRBV7-9
CDR3aa: ASSPLLVRVGTGELF

j_gene: TRBJ2-7
v_gene: TRBV19
CDR3aa: ASSGGGEYEQY

j_gene: TRBJ2-7
v_gene: TRBV10-3
CDR3aa: AISGRLSGPYEQY

j_gene: TRBJ2-2
v_gene: TRBV6-6
CDR3aa: ASSRAGGPAGELF